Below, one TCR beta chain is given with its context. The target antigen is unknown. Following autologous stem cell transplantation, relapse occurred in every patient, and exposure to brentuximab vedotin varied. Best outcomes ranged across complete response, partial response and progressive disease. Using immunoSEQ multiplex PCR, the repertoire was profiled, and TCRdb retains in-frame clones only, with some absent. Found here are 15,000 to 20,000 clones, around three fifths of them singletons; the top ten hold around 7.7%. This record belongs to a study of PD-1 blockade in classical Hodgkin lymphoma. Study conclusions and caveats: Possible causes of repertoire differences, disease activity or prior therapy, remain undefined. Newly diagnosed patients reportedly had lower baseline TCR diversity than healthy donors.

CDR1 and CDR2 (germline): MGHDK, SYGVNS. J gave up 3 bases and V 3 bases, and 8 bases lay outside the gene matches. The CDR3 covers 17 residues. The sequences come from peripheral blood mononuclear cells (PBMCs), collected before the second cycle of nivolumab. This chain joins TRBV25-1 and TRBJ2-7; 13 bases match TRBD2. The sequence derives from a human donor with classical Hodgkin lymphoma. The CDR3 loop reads CASSDYGLAGEGYEQYF. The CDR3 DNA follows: TGTGCCAGCAGTGACTACGGACTAGCGGGAGAGGGCTACGAGCAGTACTTC.